This TCR beta chain was captured by sequencing in a study of early T cells in non-severe SARS-CoV-2 infection. Across the study: Chains were not paired, and sequencing was done on bulk RNA from unsorted whole blood.

This clonotype was recorded a few times. The target antigen is unknown. Germline V gene sequence: CDR1 SGHVS, CDR2 FQNEAQ. The CDR3 spans 18 residues. Trimming took off 2 bases at V and 0 bases at J, with 18 bases between the two ends. Individual cDNA molecules were tagged with unique molecular identifiers. TCRdb reprocessed the 5' RACE reads via MiXCR and lists one record per CDR3 protein. In the table there are 65,000 to 95,000 distinct CDR3 sequences, about 15% of which are singletons. Study results and limitations: Anti-spike CD8 specificities were favored by VDJdb matching, whose results missed private and CD4 specificities.

The sequence was collected from an adult who was a healthcare worker with PCR-confirmed SARS-CoV-2 infection or an uninfected control (not recorded which). The rearrangement joins TRBV7-8 to TRBJ2-3, with D uncertain. Sequencing was performed on whole blood. CDR3: CASSLTSVRGRSTDTQYF. CDR3 DNA: TGTGCCAGCAGCTTAACAAGCGTACGTGGGCGCAGCACAGATACGCAGTATTTT.